Listed below are T cell receptor beta chains from one sample, sequenced in a study of control samples from healthy donors and cancer patients. This table comes from immunoSEQ multiplex PCR, and its TCRdb copy is limited to in-frame clones, with some not included. The table lists more than 95,000 clones, about 88% of them singletons. Sample: blood. The receptors were sampled from a man aged 18 to 30 in good health. Both conserved end residues are trimmed from each CDR3.

v_call	j_call	cdr3_aa
TRBV7-9	TRBJ2-4	ASSLNPPY
TRBV9	TRBJ1-3	ASRSQGSGNTIY
TRBV7-6	TRBJ2-1	ASSLRHERTRTNEQF
TRBV6-4	TRBJ1-2	ASSDSSRDRSYT
TRBV7-6	TRBJ1-5	ASSRTGGFQPQH
TRBV29-1	TRBJ1-3	SVDEISGNTIY
TRBV4-2	TRBJ1-2	ASSQEAGLGSVYGYT
TRBV6-5	TRBJ2-5	ASSSPTSEPRETQY
TRBV10-1	TRBJ2-4	ASSGWLAGIQY
TRBV4-2	TRBJ2-2	ASSPDTYTGELF
TRBV19	TRBJ2-1	ASGGWAGGGYNEQF
TRBV30	TRBJ2-7	ACLRTGNYEQY
TRBV19	TRBJ1-5	ASSLPGSSNQPQH
TRBV10-2	TRBJ2-7	ASPGTRAYEQY
TRBV9	TRBJ2-3	ATSGTSSLTDTQY
TRBV11-2	TRBJ2-3	ASSMSNRGGTDTQY
TRBV27	TRBJ1-2	ASSRGPTSYGYT
TRBV15	TRBJ1-5	ATSLRGHGRGQPQH
TRBV25-1	TRBJ1-1	ASSVWDRGYPEAF
TRBV6-5	TRBJ2-7	ASSYSRGISYEQY
TRBV18	TRBJ2-7	ASSPQRGFSSYEQY
TRBV7-3	TRBJ1-1	ASSPRQGTEAF
TRBV3-1/TRBV3-2	TRBJ2-3	ASSQDPGTRTDTQY
TRBV7-9	TRBJ2-1	ASSRVAPWGRDEQF
TRBV18	TRBJ2-7	ASSPGGDEQY
TRBV18	TRBJ2-1	ASSPSLAGYNEQF
TRBV19	TRBJ1-2	ASSMYSGDYGYT
TRBV2	TRBJ2-7	ASSDLVGTYEQY
TRBV6-5	TRBJ2-2	ASSRVGQITGELF
TRBV14	TRBJ1-1	ASSATGVNTEAF
TRBV10-3	TRBJ2-3	AISEYGSGSTDTQY
TRBV18	TRBJ2-2	ASSLKGISSGRSNTGELF
TRBV12-3/TRBV12-4	TRBJ2-2	ASDPGQPRGLF
TRBV6-1	TRBJ1-2	ASSEKYGYT
TRBV19	TRBJ2-7	ASSMDRTSGRARYYEQY
TRBV27	TRBJ1-4	ASLDRGGEKLF
TRBV7-2	TRBJ2-1	ASSPGLAGVFEPEF